Listed below are T cell receptor beta chains from one sample, sequenced in a study of molecular identifiers for immune sequencing clone quantification. TCRdb re-analysed the PCR reads in MiXCR, keeping a single row per CDR3 protein. The top ten hold roughly 1.5% of the sample, which has approximately 59,000 distinct CDR3 sequences, around 20% seen once. The sample taken for sequencing was naive CD8+ T cells from blood, with Jurkat cell RNA spiked in. Every receptor here comes from a human donor in good health. Some libraries in this study had Jurkat cell RNA spiked in. Both conserved end residues are part of each CDR3. D genes are given only for firm matches. Where a row states a size, it is once, few, many or the class of an expanded clone; other rows omit it.

J: TRBJ2-5; size: many; D: NA; V: TRBV28; CDR3: CASSSGPRLGETQYF
J: TRBJ2-7; size: NA; D: TRBD2; V: TRBV7-2; CDR3: CASSPGTSGGPSYEQYF
J: TRBJ2-1; size: NA; D: TRBD2; V: TRBV11-3; CDR3: CASRPSGTPSYNEQFF
J: TRBJ1-1; size: many; D: NA; V: TRBV6-1; CDR3: CASSDGATEAFF
J: TRBJ2-1; size: NA; D: NA; V: TRBV2; CDR3: CASTDRTNEQFF
J: TRBJ1-5; size: many; D: NA; V: TRBV15; CDR3: CATSRAGLSNQPQHF
J: TRBJ2-2; size: many; D: NA; V: TRBV11-2; CDR3: CASSLESTGELFF
J: TRBJ2-1; size: many; D: NA; V: TRBV20-1; CDR3: CSGLAPTYNEQFF
J: TRBJ2-1; size: many; D: NA; V: TRBV25-1; CDR3: CASSEYVDEQFF
J: TRBJ2-1; size: few; D: TRBD2; V: TRBV20-1; CDR3: CSARLAGNNEQFF
J: TRBJ1-2; size: many; D: NA; V: TRBV29-1; CDR3: CSVVGGSSYGYTF
J: TRBJ2-5; size: few; D: TRBD2; V: TRBV27; CDR3: CASSSLVAGGLQETQYF
J: TRBJ1-5; size: many; D: TRBD1; V: TRBV5-1; CDR3: CASSPAGTGKSMGNQPQHF
J: TRBJ2-3; size: many; D: NA; V: TRBV2; CDR3: CASSERGQTGGIDTQYF
J: TRBJ2-7; size: few; D: TRBD2; V: TRBV18; CDR3: CASSPPVGGDEQYF
J: TRBJ2-1; size: NA; D: NA; V: TRBV4-1; CDR3: CASSQAQSSYNEQFF
J: TRBJ1-5; size: many; D: NA; V: TRBV12-5; CDR3: CASGFEGSGQPQHF
J: TRBJ2-7; size: many; D: NA; V: TRBV30; CDR3: CASRQTYEQYF
J: TRBJ2-7; size: many; D: TRBD2; V: TRBV6-5; CDR3: CASSWGPAGVGYEQYF
J: TRBJ2-5; size: NA; D: TRBD1; V: TRBV7-9; CDR3: CASSSDRVEETQYF
J: TRBJ1-5; size: many; D: NA; V: TRBV20-1; CDR3: CSARDVDGIIQPQHF
J: TRBJ2-5; size: many; D: TRBD2; V: TRBV11-3; CDR3: CASSSSSTSGRFQETQYF
J: TRBJ1-1; size: few; D: NA; V: TRBV5-1; CDR3: CASSFSSNYEAFF
J: TRBJ2-7; size: NA; D: NA; V: TRBV27; CDR3: CASSLSRRYGQYF
J: TRBJ2-5; size: many; D: NA; V: TRBV7-6; CDR3: CASSPDSSYQETQYF
J: TRBJ2-3; size: many; D: NA; V: TRBV5-1; CDR3: CASSLLDPGYTDTQYF
J: TRBJ2-7; size: many; D: NA; V: TRBV10-3; CDR3: CAISTDSTYEQYF
J: TRBJ2-5; size: many; D: TRBD1; V: TRBV29-1; CDR3: CSVDNPGQLEETQYF
J: TRBJ2-3; size: many; D: NA; V: TRBV7-6; CDR3: CASSPASVRGTYTDTQYF
J: TRBJ2-7; size: NA; D: NA; V: TRBV7-9; CDR3: CASSSASTGHEQYF
J: TRBJ2-1; size: few; D: TRBD2; V: TRBV7-2; CDR3: CASSFGTSGGPTYNEQFF
J: TRBJ2-1; size: many; D: NA; V: TRBV29-1; CDR3: CSVGDSYNEQFF
J: TRBJ2-1; size: NA; D: TRBD2; V: TRBV12-3/TRBV12-4; CDR3: CASTPYSGSIDEQFF